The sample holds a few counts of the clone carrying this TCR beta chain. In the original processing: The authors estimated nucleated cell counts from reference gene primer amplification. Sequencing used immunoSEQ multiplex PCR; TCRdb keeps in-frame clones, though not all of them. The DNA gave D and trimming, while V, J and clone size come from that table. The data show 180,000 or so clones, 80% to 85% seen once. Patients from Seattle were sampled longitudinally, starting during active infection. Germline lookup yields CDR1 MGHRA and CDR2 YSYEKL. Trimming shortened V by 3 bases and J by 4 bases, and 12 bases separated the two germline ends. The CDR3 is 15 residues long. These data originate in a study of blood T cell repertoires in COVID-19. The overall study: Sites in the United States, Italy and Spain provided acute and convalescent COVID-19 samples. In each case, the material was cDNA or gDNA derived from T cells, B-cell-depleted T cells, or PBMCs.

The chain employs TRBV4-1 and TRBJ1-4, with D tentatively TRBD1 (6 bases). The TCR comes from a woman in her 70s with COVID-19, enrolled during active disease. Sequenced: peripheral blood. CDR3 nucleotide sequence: TGCGCCAGCAGCCAGAGTGGACAGATTAATGAAAAACTGTTTTTT. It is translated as CASSQSGQINEKLFF.